The 17 T cell receptor beta chains presented below share a single source sample, sequenced in a study of blood T cell repertoires in COVID-19. The table came from immunoSEQ multiplex PCR; TCRdb's copy has only in-frame clones and leaves some out. The sample includes about 180,000 clones, 80% to 90% of them seen just once. Material for sequencing was PBMCs or T cells enriched from blood (not recorded which). The receptors derive from a middle-aged woman with acute COVID-19.

The rearrangement joins TRBV28 to TRBJ2-7; a weak D match, TRBD1 (5 bases). The CDR3 is 14 residues long. From germline, CDR1 is MDHEN and CDR2 SYDVKM. Trimming removed 7 bases from V and 0 bases from J, with 13 bases in between. CDR3 protein: CASISKGNSYEQYF. Here the CDR3 DNA reads TGTGCCAGCATCTCAAAGGGGAACTCCTACGAGCAGTACTTC.

The chain employs TRBV6-5 and TRBJ2-1; 15 nucleotides align to TRBD2. CDR1 and CDR2 from the germline V gene are MNHEY and SVGAGI. J lost 9 bases, V lost 6 bases, and 6 bases had no gene match. The CDR3 is 15 residues long. CDR3 nucleotide sequence: TGTGCCAGCAGGCCCGGACTAGCGGGAGGGGCTGAGCAGTTCTTC. Translation gives CASRPGLAGGAEQFF.

V usage is TRBV5-3 and J usage is TRBJ2-7, with D perhaps matching TRBD1 (6 bases). TRBV5-3 is an ORF for which the function is uncertain. This CDR3 spans 16 amino acids. The ends were cut back, 0 bases at V and 5 bases at J, with 18 bases in the middle. The CDR3 sequence: CARSLGPTGFGDEQYF. In DNA, the CDR3 is TGTGCCAGAAGCTTGGGACCTACAGGGTTCGGCGACGAGCAGTACTTC.

The J gene is TRBJ1-4, the V gene TRBV7-3, with 7 nucleotides matching TRBD1. In germline, CDR1 is SGHTA, CDR2 FQGTGA. J lost 8 bases, V lost 6 bases, and 9 bases had no gene match. The CDR3 sequence is 14 residues long. CDR3 sequence: CASRPTGKGEKLFF. Written as DNA, the CDR3 is TGTGCCAGCAGGCCGACAGGGAAGGGGGAAAAACTGTTTTTT.

V usage is TRBV27 and J usage is TRBJ1-2; possible D gene TRBD1, 5 bases. Germline CDR1 MNHEY, CDR2 SMNVEV (reference sequence). The CDR3 covers 13 residues. Trimming stripped 3 bases from V and 8 bases from J, with 13 bases between. CDR3 DNA: TGTGCCAGCAGTTTGACGGAACGGGGGGGCTACACCTTC. Residues: CASSLTERGGYTF.

V and J are TRBV10-3 and TRBJ2-1, with TRBD2 matching over 8 bases. Germline CDR1 and CDR2: ENHRY and SYGVKD. V shed 2 bases and J 1 base; nucleotides not matched to a gene: 10. The length of the CDR3 is 18 residues. CDR3 nucleotides: TGTGCCATCAGTGAGAATTTAGGGCGGGAGGCATCCTACAATGAGCAGTTCTTC. This encodes CAISENLGREASYNEQFF.

The genes are TRBV3-1 (or the pseudogene TRBV3-2) and TRBJ2-5, with 10 bases that match TRBD2. There are 16 residues in the CDR3. After removal of 4 bases from V and 3 bases from J, the junction contained 8 bases not matched to a gene. CDR1 and CDR2 from the germline V gene are LGHDT and YNNKEL (reference sequence). The CDR3 nucleotides are TGTGCCAGCAGCCCCCCCCTAGCGGGGGCTAAAGAGACCCAGTACTTC. Its protein product is CASSPPLAGAKETQYF.

V usage is TRBV20-1 and J usage is TRBJ2-1; D gene uncertain. The V gene's germline CDR1 is DFQATT and CDR2 SNEGSKA (reference sequence). Trimming cost V 2 bases and J 9 bases, with 8 bases left between them. There are 11 residues in the CDR3. The CDR3 is CSARRYGEQFF. In DNA form, the CDR3 reads TGCAGTGCTAGACGCTACGGTGAGCAGTTCTTC.

This chain connects TRBV4-1 to TRBJ2-7, with D unresolved. In germline, CDR1 is MGHRA, CDR2 YSYEKL. The CDR3 has 15 residues. V was shortened by 0 bases and J by 4 bases, with 13 bases between the two germline ends. The CDR3 DNA is TGCGCCAGCAGCCAAGATCGAGGCAACCAGTACGAGCAGTACTTC. Its protein is CASSQDRGNQYEQYF.

The V call is TRBV9, the J call TRBJ1-2; D unresolved. This CDR3 contains 13 residues. V lost 5 bases, J lost 4 bases, and 12 bases lay in between. Germline V gene data show CDR1 as SGDLS and CDR2 as YYNGEE. The CDR3 DNA reads TGTGCCAGCAGACTGGCCGGCGGCTATGGCTACACCTTC. Translated: CASRLAGGYGYTF.

The chain couples TRBV5-1 to TRBJ2-7; no clear D. Germline CDR1 SGHRS, CDR2 YFSETQ. Between the trimmed V and J ends, which lost 0 bases and 2 bases, there was a span of 12 bases. This CDR3 is 15 amino acids long. DNA for the CDR3: TGCGCCAGCAGCTTGGAGTCTATTTCCACCTACGAGCAGTACTTC. Protein product: CASSLESISTYEQYF. Complete variable domain (other parts from reference TRBV5-1 and TRBJ2-7): KAGVTQTPRYLIKTRGQQVTLSCSPISGHRSVSWYQQTPGQGLQFLFEYFSETQRNKGNFPGRFSGRQFSNSRSEMNVSTLELGDSALYLCASSLESISTYEQYFGPGTRLTVT.

The chain is built from TRBV2 and TRBJ2-2; D is perhaps TRBD1 (6 bases). Germline lookup yields CDR1 SNHLY and CDR2 FYNNEI. The CDR3 covers 15 residues. Trimming pared 4 bases from V and 5 bases from J, leaving 14 bases between. The CDR3 DNA sequence: TGTGCCAGCAGTGGGGAAGGGGGTTATACCGGGGAGCTGTTTTTT. Translated: CASSGEGGYTGELFF.

The V call is TRBV13, the J call TRBJ2-2, with a tentative D call TRBD1 (6 bases). The length of the CDR3 is 16 residues. Germline V gene sequence: CDR1 PRHDT, CDR2 FYEKMQ (reference sequence). V lost 5 bases and J lost 6, with 19 bases in between. This CDR3 is CASSPRAQGRSGELFF. Written as DNA, the CDR3 is TGTGCCAGCAGCCCCCGCGCACAGGGAAGGTCCGGGGAGCTGTTTTTT.

This sequence joins TRBV6-5 and TRBJ1-3; D gene ambiguous. V was clipped by 4 bases and J by 0 bases, with 7 bases between them. The V gene's germline CDR1 is MNHEY and CDR2 SVGAGI. This CDR3 has 14 amino acids. CDR3 loop: CASSLTNSGNTIYF. Written as DNA, the CDR3 is TGTGCCAGCAGTTTGACTAACTCTGGAAACACCATATATTTT.

This clone was seen a handful of times. The V gene is TRBV3-1 (or the pseudogene TRBV3-2), the J gene TRBJ2-5; the match to TRBD2 covers 11 bases. The CDR3 sequence is 16 residues long. Germline CDR1 is LGHDT and CDR2 is YNNKEL (reference sequence). V dropped 7 bases and J dropped 2; count of bases not matched to a gene: 9. CDR3 DNA sequence: TGTGCCAGCACCCCCTTTATAGCGGGGGGGCAAGAGACCCAGTACTTC. Its translation: CASTPFIAGGQETQYF.

The chain couples TRBV2 to TRBJ2-7, with TRBD2 as a possible D gene (6 bases). Trimming removed 4 bases at V and 11 bases at J, with 18 bases between. The CDR3 has 13 residues. Germline loops: CDR1 SNHLY, CDR2 FYNNEI. CDR3 nucleotide sequence: TGTGCCAGCAGTGGGGTCGGGGGTCCCCTTAAGTACTTC. Translating gives CASSGVGGPLKYF.

The V and J genes are TRBV4-1 and TRBJ2-2; D is uncertain. The CDR3 consists of 15 residues. Germline loops: CDR1 MGHRA, CDR2 YSYEKL. The V gene lost 1 base and the J gene lost 3 bases, with 9 bases spanning the gap. The CDR3 DNA reads TGCGCCAGCAGCCAAGGTCCTCTCTACACCGGGGAGCTGTTTTTT. It yields the protein CASSQGPLYTGELFF.